This T cell receptor beta chain emerged from a study of blood T cell repertoires in COVID-19. Those enrolled, adults aged roughly 18 to 89 years, came from around 25 US areas. Per the study methods: Estimates of nucleated cell counts were drawn from the amplification of reference gene primers. Produced via immunoSEQ multiplex PCR; TCRdb's table is partial and in-frame only. That table is the source of V, J and clone size, and D and trimming were worked out from the DNA. Of about 350,000 clones listed, more than 75% are singletons. There are 12 residues in the CDR3. The germline V gene encodes CDR1 MDHEN and CDR2 SYDVKM. The V and J ends lost 10 bases and 7 bases respectively, with 11 bases between them.

The chain combines TRBV28 with TRBJ1-6; no firm D call. The clonotype was recovered from a woman in her twenties or thirties who had recovered from COVID-19. The sample was PBMCs or T cells enriched from blood (not recorded which). The CDR3 sequence: CAIRVTNSPLHF. For the CDR3, the DNA is TGTGCCATTCGGGTGACCAATTCACCCCTCCACTTT.